The clone carrying this T cell receptor beta chain has only a few counts. Its target is unknown. TCRdb called the reads again in MiXCR, with one record for every CDR3 protein. The sample includes some 310,000 distinct CDR3 sequences, 25% of them seen just once. The CDR3 consists of 14 residues. The ends lost 2 bases at V and 2 bases at J; junction bases unmatched: 0. Germline V gene lookup returns CDR1 MNHEY and CDR2 SVGEGT. The record originates from a study of T cell repertoires in cytomegalovirus infection. Study as a whole: Selection of CMV epitopes for the study included recently identified HLA-C-restricted and well-studied HLA-B-restricted ones. Matching HLA type, along with CMV infection, was indicated by public TCR beta signatures.

Study results and caveats: CMV-specific TCR beta clonotypes restricted by HLA-C dominated the ex vivo response. Public TCR beta family frequency separated CMV-and-HLA carriers, including in an independent cohort.

The sequence was obtained from a human donor in good health (CMV status not recorded). Some clones in this sample may be carry-over from other donors' samples. Source: cultured PBMCs, taken from culture after CMV antigen stimulation. V gene TRBV6-2 or TRBV6-3 combines with J gene TRBJ1-2; 9 bases are a match to TRBD1. As DNA, the CDR3 is TGTGCCAGCAGTTACGACAGGGGGAACTATGGCTACACCTTC. It encodes CASSYDRGNYGYTF.